The clone carrying this T cell receptor (beta chain) was counted ten times or more. Its antigen is not identified. The CDR3 contains 14 residues. Trimming cost V 5 bases and J 3 bases, with 14 bases left between them. Germline V gene data show CDR1 as PRHDT and CDR2 as FYEKMQ (reference sequence). One entry per CDR3 protein, called by TCRdb with MiXCR from the multiplex PCR reads. The sample comprises 30,000 to 35,000 distinct CDR3 sequences, approximately 57% of which are singletons, and 18% rests with the top ten. The data stem from a study of breast tumors, draining lymph nodes, adjacent tissues. The study, taken as a whole, reports: Tumor repertoires ranked between lymph nodes and nontumor tissue in diversity, with V and J gene preferences. Tumor T cell lymph node origin was a supported hypothesis, not proven. Luminal-like breast cancer showed significantly greater tumor-nontumor repertoire similarity than basal-like breast cancer did. Findings are consistent with lymph node origin and intratumoral expansion of most tumor T cells.

The sequenced sample was breast tumor tissue. This TCR derives from a female donor with breast cancer. Some clones in this sample may be carry-over from other donors' samples. The V gene is TRBV13, the J gene TRBJ2-7; no firm D call. CDR3 DNA sequence: TGTGCCAGCAGCGGGCTCCCTAAACACTACGAGCAGTACTTC. Protein sequence: CASSGLPKHYEQYF.